The T cell receptor (beta chain) described here comes from a study of blood T cell repertoires in COVID-19. On the study more broadly: Samples taken during acute and convalescent COVID-19 were collected in the United States, Italy and Spain. Sources were T cells, B-cell-depleted T cells, or PBMCs; the material itself was cDNA or gDNA.

Source study methods: Estimation of nucleated cell counts was performed using reference gene primer amplification. Libraries were prepared by immunoSEQ multiplex PCR; TCRdb keeps only in-frame clonotypes and omits some of them. The V and J calls and clone size were taken over from that table, and D and trimming were inferred from the DNA. The sample lists 130,000 to 150,000 clones, roughly 86% seen once, with 0.95% in the top ten. CDR1 is MNHEY, CDR2 SMNVEV, per germline (reference sequence). V dropped 1 base and J dropped 0 bases, with 10 bases sitting between them. The CDR3 covers 16 residues. The origin of this receptor is a woman aged 45 to 65 with acute or convalescent COVID-19. Material: peripheral blood. The chain employs TRBV27 and TRBJ1-3, with TRBD1 as a possible D gene (5 bases). The CDR3 DNA is TGTGCCAGCAGTTTATTCCCGGACAACTCTGGAAACACCATATATTTT. Translating it yields CASSLFPDNSGNTIYF.